This T cell receptor beta chain was identified in a study of blood T cells in healthy people across ages. Then a second PCR, running roughly 7 to 11 cycles, was carried out with a sample-barcoded 5' primer and a J-beta primer mix. All cDNA molecules were each tagged by a template-switch adaptor with 12 random nucleotides. TCRdb called the 5' RACE reads again in MiXCR, with one record for every CDR3 protein. The repertoire holds about 690,000 distinct CDR3 sequences, with 40% to 50% as singletons. CDR1 is LGHNA, CDR2 YSLEER, per germline. The CDR3 has 16 residues. The ends lost 0 bases at V and 8 bases at J; junction bases unmatched: 9. With respect to this clonotype: Just one base apart from a much larger clone, this may be a read error.

V usage is TRBV4-3 and J usage is TRBJ2-3; 9 bases align to TRBD1. The sequence was obtained from an elderly man in good health. Sequencing input: blood. The CDR3 DNA is TGCGCCAGCAGCCAAGAGGACAGGGGATCGGGTGGTACGCAGTATTTT. Amino acids: CASSQEDRGSGGTQYF.